These T cell receptor beta chains were read from a single sample in a study of T cells in Graves' hyperthyroidism and ophthalmopathy. TCRdb processed the multiplex PCR reads anew with MiXCR; each CDR3 protein has one entry. The table includes approximately 360,000 distinct CDR3 sequences, approximately 14% detected once. The sequencing sample was made of blood. These receptors originate from a woman aged 18-29 years with Graves' hyperthyroidism that later progressed to Graves' ophthalmopathy. CDR3s include the opening cysteine and the closing phenylalanine or tryptophan. Each record gives: CDR3 DNA, CDR3 protein, clone size, D gene, V gene, J gene. D genes are given only for firm matches. Some rows have no size entry. The others give once, few or many, or a class for an expanded clone.

DNA: TGTGCCAGCAGCCGTTTACGGGGAGGCGGAGATACGCAGTATTTT
CDR3: CASSRLRGGGDTQYF
size: many
D: .
V: TRBV3-1
J: TRBJ2-3

DNA: TGTGCCAGCAGAATAACAGGGGCCAACACCGGGGAGCTGTTTTTT
CDR3: CASRITGANTGELFF
size: .
D: TRBD1
V: TRBV14
J: TRBJ2-2

DNA: TGTGCCACCAGTGACCCCGGGACAGGGGACGGCTACACCTTC
CDR3: CATSDPGTGDGYTF
size: few
D: TRBD1
V: TRBV24-1
J: TRBJ1-2

DNA: TGTGCCACCAGTGATTTGCAAGGGATAGATACGCAGTATTTT
CDR3: CATSDLQGIDTQYF
size: few
D: .
V: TRBV24-1
J: TRBJ2-3

DNA: TGCAGTGCTATTCTAGCGGGAGTAAGAGATACGCAGTATTTT
CDR3: CSAILAGVRDTQYF
size: few
D: TRBD2
V: TRBV20-1
J: TRBJ2-3

DNA: TGTGCCAGCAGCGTAGGTGGGACACTTAATCAGCCCCAGCATTTT
CDR3: CASSVGGTLNQPQHF
size: many
D: .
V: TRBV9
J: TRBJ1-5

DNA: TGTGCCAGCAGTGAAGTCTCCGGCCAGCCCCAGCATTTT
CDR3: CASSEVSGQPQHF
size: many
D: .
V: TRBV6-1
J: TRBJ1-5

DNA: TGCAGTGCTAGTCTCAGAATACCTTATAGCAATCAGCCCCAGCATTTT
CDR3: CSASLRIPYSNQPQHF
size: many
D: .
V: TRBV20-1
J: TRBJ1-5

DNA: TGTGCCAGCAGTAATTTACCCGGGACTAGCGGTCACAAAGGGTCCTACGAGCAGTACTTC
CDR3: CASSNLPGTSGHKGSYEQYF
size: many
D: TRBD2
V: TRBV28
J: TRBJ2-7

DNA: TGTGCCAGCAGCCCGGGTCGTATGGTCACTGAAGCTTTCTTT
CDR3: CASSPGRMVTEAFF
size: few
D: .
V: TRBV7-9
J: TRBJ1-1

DNA: TGTGCCAGCAGTTTATCGTGGGGAGGTAGCACAGATACGCAGTATTTT
CDR3: CASSLSWGGSTDTQYF
size: many
D: .
V: TRBV27
J: TRBJ2-3

DNA: TGTGCCAGCAACTTAGAGGGGACCGGGGAGCTGTTTTTT
CDR3: CASNLEGTGELFF
size: few
D: .
V: TRBV11-3
J: TRBJ2-2

DNA: TGCGCCAGCAGCTTGGTAGCGGGCGGGACCGGGGAGCTGTTTTTT
CDR3: CASSLVAGGTGELFF
size: .
D: TRBD2
V: TRBV5-1
J: TRBJ2-2

DNA: TGTGCCAGCAGTTTAAGTATTGACAGAATTTTAAACATTCAGTACTTC
CDR3: CASSLSIDRILNIQYF
size: few
D: .
V: TRBV28
J: TRBJ2-4

DNA: TGTGCCAGCAGCCCCGGGACTAGCGGGAGGGACACAGATACGCAGTATTTT
CDR3: CASSPGTSGRDTDTQYF
size: .
D: TRBD2
V: TRBV13
J: TRBJ2-3

DNA: TGCAGTGCTGGGCGCCCGGGGACAGACGGGGAGCTGTTTTTT
CDR3: CSAGRPGTDGELFF
size: many
D: TRBD1
V: TRBV20-1
J: TRBJ2-2

DNA: TGTGCCAGCAGGTTAGCGGGAGGCTCCTACGAGCAGTACTTC
CDR3: CASRLAGGSYEQYF
size: .
D: TRBD2
V: TRBV5-4
J: TRBJ2-7

DNA: TGTGCCAGCAGTGAATATATGACCACAGCACAGTACTTC
CDR3: CASSEYMTTAQYF
size: few
D: .
V: TRBV6-1
J: TRBJ2-5

DNA: TGCAGTGCTAGAGAGGACGGGAGAACCTACAATGAGCAGTTCTTC
CDR3: CSAREDGRTYNEQFF
size: many
D: .
V: TRBV20-1
J: TRBJ2-1

DNA: TGTGCCAGCAGCTTAGCCGGTCAGGGGGACTACGAGCAGTACTTC
CDR3: CASSLAGQGDYEQYF
size: many
D: TRBD1
V: TRBV11-1
J: TRBJ2-7

DNA: TGTGCCAGTAGTATTGTATGGGGGTCCCCCGGGAGCTCCTACAATGAGCAGTTCTTC
CDR3: CASSIVWGSPGSSYNEQFF
size: .
D: .
V: TRBV19
J: TRBJ2-1

DNA: TGTGCCAGGGGACCCGTAACAGGGGCCTACGAGCAGTACTTC
CDR3: CARGPVTGAYEQYF
size: many
D: TRBD1
V: TRBV2
J: TRBJ2-7

DNA: TGTGCCAGCTCACCTCAACAGGGGTCCCACACTGAAGCTTTCTTT
CDR3: CASSPQQGSHTEAFF
size: .
D: TRBD1
V: TRBV18
J: TRBJ1-1

DNA: TGTGCCAGCAGCTTACGGCGGGGATCTGGGGCCAACGTCCTGACTTTC
CDR3: CASSLRRGSGANVLTF
size: many
D: .
V: TRBV7-9
J: TRBJ2-6

DNA: TGTGCCAGCAGTTACTCGGAGGAGGAAGGGCCCTACGAGCAGTACTTC
CDR3: CASSYSEEEGPYEQYF
size: many
D: .
V: TRBV6-2/TRBV6-3
J: TRBJ2-7

DNA: TGCAGTGCCGGGAGTTCCTACAATGAGCAGTTCTTC
CDR3: CSAGSSYNEQFF
size: .
D: .
V: TRBV20-1
J: TRBJ2-1

DNA: TGTGCCAGTAGTAAGTCCGAGAACTATGGCTACACCTTC
CDR3: CASSKSENYGYTF
size: .
D: .
V: TRBV19
J: TRBJ1-2

DNA: TGTGCCAGCAGCCAAGTCAGGGCGGCTACGCAGTATTTT
CDR3: CASSQVRAATQYF
size: few
D: .
V: TRBV14
J: TRBJ2-3

DNA: TGTGCCTGGAACAGGGGGCTCAGTAATGAAAAACTGTTTTTT
CDR3: CAWNRGLSNEKLFF
size: many
D: TRBD1
V: TRBV30
J: TRBJ1-4

DNA: TGTGCCAGCAGCCAAGATGAGGGGGACTCCTCCTACGAGCAGTACTTC
CDR3: CASSQDEGDSSYEQYF
size: many
D: .
V: TRBV4-2
J: TRBJ2-7

DNA: TGCAGTGCTAGCACATGGGGGTACTCCTATAATTCACCCCTCCACTTT
CDR3: CSASTWGYSYNSPLHF
size: few
D: .
V: TRBV20-1
J: TRBJ1-6

DNA: TGTGCCAGCAGTTTGGCTACAGAGACCCAGTACTTC
CDR3: CASSLATETQYF
size: many
D: .
V: TRBV12-3/TRBV12-4
J: TRBJ2-5